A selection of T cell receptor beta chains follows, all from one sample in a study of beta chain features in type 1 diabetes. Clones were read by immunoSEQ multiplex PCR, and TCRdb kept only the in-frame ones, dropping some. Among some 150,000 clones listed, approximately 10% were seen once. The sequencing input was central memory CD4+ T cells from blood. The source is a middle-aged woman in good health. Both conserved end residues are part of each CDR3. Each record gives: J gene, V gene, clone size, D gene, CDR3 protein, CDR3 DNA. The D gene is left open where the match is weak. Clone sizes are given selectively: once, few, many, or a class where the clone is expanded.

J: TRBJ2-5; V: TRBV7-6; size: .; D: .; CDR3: CASSLLGLVVGQETQYF; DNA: TGTGCCAGCAGCTTATTGGGGCTGGTCGTCGGGCAAGAGACCCAGTACTTC
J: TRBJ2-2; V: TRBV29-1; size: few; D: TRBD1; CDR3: CSVGHRGPGELFF; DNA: TGCAGCGTTGGGCACAGGGGGCCCGGGGAGCTGTTTTTT
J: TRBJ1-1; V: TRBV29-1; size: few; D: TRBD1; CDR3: CSVGRAGGQNTEAFF; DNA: TGCAGCGTGGGTCGGGCAGGGGGCCAGAACACTGAAGCTTTCTTT
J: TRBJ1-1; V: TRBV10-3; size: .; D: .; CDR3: CAISAGGLNTEAFF; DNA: TGTGCCATCAGCGCGGGGGGTCTGAACACTGAAGCTTTCTTT
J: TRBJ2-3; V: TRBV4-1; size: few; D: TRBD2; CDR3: CASSQDPVTSGGTDTQYF; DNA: TGCGCCAGCAGCCAAGACCCCGTGACTAGCGGGGGCACAGATACGCAGTATTTT
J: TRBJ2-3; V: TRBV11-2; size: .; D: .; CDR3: CASSSIRGLRDTQYF; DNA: TGTGCCAGCAGCTCAATAAGAGGGCTCCGGGATACGCAGTATTTT
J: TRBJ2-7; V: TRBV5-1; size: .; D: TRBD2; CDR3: CASSSGTSSYEQYF; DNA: TGCGCCAGCAGCTCCGGGACTAGCTCCTACGAGCAGTACTTC
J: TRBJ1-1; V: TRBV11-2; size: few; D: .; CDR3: CASSLERGFYTEAFF; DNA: TGTGCCAGCAGCTTAGAGAGAGGGTTCTACACTGAAGCTTTCTTT
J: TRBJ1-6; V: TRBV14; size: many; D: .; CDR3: CASSQTRESPLHF; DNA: TGTGCCAGCAGCCAGACGAGGGAATCACCCCTCCACTTT
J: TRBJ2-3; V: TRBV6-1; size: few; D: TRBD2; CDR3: CASSEAPGGSDTQYF; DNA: TGTGCCAGCAGTGAGGCGCCGGGGGGATCAGATACGCAGTATTTT
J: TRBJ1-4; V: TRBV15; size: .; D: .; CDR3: CATSRDRPGEKLFF; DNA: TGTGCCACCAGCAGAGATAGGCCGGGGGAAAAACTGTTTTTT
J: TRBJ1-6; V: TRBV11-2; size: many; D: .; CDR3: CASSLPLGGRAYNSPLHF; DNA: TGTGCCAGCAGCTTACCCCTGGGCGGGCGCGCCTATAATTCACCCCTCCACTTT
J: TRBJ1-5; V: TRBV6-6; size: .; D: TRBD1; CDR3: CASSPTGGSQPQHF; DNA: TGTGCCAGCAGCCCTACAGGGGGCAGCCAGCCCCAGCATTTT
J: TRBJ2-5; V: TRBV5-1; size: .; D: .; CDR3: CASSPSTGALSTQYF; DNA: TGCGCCAGCAGCCCATCGACAGGTGCTCTCAGTACCCAGTACTTC
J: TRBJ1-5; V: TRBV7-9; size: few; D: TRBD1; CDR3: CASSHDRGPGQPQHF; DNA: TGTGCCAGCAGCCATGACAGGGGGCCGGGTCAGCCCCAGCATTTT
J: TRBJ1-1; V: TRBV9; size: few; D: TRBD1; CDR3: CASSLDGGQNAFF; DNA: TGTGCCAGCAGCCTCGATGGGGGACAGAATGCTTTCTTT
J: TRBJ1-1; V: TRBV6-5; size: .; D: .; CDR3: CASSYEGRTEAFF; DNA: TGTGCCAGCAGTTACGAGGGCCGGACTGAAGCTTTCTTT
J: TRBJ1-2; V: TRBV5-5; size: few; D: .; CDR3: CASSLTGKSSSNYGYTF; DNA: TGTGCCAGCAGCCTTACAGGGAAGTCGAGTTCTAACTATGGCTACACCTTC
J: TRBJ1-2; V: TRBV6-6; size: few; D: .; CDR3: CASRSGEIGYGYTF; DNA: TGTGCCAGCAGGTCAGGGGAGATCGGCTATGGCTACACCTTC
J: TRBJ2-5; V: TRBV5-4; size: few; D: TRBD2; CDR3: CASSIRSISGGQETQYF; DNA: TGTGCCAGCAGCATCAGAAGTATTAGCGGGGGACAAGAGACCCAGTACTTC
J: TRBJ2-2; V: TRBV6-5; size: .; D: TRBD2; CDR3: CASSYKTSVNTGELFF; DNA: TGTGCCAGCAGTTATAAGACTAGCGTGAACACCGGGGAGCTGTTTTTT
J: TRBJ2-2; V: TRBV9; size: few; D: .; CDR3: CASSVATRVSNTGELFF; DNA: TGTGCCAGCAGCGTAGCTACGAGGGTGTCGAACACCGGGGAGCTGTTTTTT
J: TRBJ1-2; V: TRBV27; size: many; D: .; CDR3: CASSSGPRLGYTF; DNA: TGTGCCAGCAGTTCTGGGCCCCGACTAGGCTACACCTTC
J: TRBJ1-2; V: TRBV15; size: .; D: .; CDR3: CATSRVETTDGYTF; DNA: TGTGCCACCAGCAGAGTTGAAACGACTGATGGCTACACCTTC
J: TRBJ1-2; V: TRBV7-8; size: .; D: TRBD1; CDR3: CASSAMGQGADYGYTF; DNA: TGTGCCAGCAGCGCGATGGGACAGGGGGCCGACTATGGCTACACCTTC
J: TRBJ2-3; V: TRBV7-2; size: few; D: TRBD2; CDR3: CASIAGGGTDTQYF; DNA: TGTGCCAGCATAGCGGGGGGCGGGACAGATACGCAGTATTTT
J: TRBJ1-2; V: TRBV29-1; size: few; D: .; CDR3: CSVSRTTGQRGYTF; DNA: TGCAGCGTTTCTCGAACCACAGGGCAGAGGGGCTACACCTTC
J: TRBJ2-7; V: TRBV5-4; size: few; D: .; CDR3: CASSWTVSYEQYF; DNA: TGTGCCAGCAGCTGGACAGTCTCCTACGAGCAGTACTTC
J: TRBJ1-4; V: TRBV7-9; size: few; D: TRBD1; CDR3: CASIVGTGDEKLFF; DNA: TGTGCCAGCATCGTCGGGACAGGGGATGAAAAACTGTTTTTT
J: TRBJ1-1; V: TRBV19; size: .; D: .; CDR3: CASSTNRDYMNTEAFF; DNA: TGTGCCAGTAGTACCAACAGGGACTACATGAACACTGAAGCTTTCTTT
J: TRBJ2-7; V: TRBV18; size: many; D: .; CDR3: CASSAANYEQYF; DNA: TGTGCCAGCTCAGCCGCTAACTACGAGCAGTACTTC
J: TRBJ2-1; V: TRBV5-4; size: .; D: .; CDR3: CASSLGGLNNEQFF; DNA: TGTGCCAGCAGCTTGGGGGGGCTTAACAATGAGCAGTTCTTC
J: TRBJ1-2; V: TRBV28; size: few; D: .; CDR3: CASSQIVQAGIDGYTF; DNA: TGTGCCAGCAGTCAAATCGTCCAGGCGGGGATCGATGGCTACACCTTC
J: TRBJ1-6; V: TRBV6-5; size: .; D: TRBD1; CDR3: CASSRQGYDSPLHF; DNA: TGTGCCAGCAGCCGACAGGGTTACGATTCACCCCTCCACTTT
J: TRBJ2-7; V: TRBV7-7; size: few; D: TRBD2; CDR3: CASSSYPGGAVSEQYF; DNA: TGTGCTAGCAGCTCTTACCCCGGGGGGGCCGTCTCCGAGCAGTACTTC
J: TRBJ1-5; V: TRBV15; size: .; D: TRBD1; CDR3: CATSRDQGADGQPQHF; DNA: TGTGCCACCAGCAGAGACCAGGGGGCGGATGGGCAGCCCCAGCATTTT
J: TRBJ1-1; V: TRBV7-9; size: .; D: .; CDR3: CASSPTGPTEAFF; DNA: TGTGCCAGCAGCCCTACGGGTCCGACTGAAGCTTTCTTT
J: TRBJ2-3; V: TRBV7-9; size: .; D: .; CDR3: CASSARQRTDTQYF; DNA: TGTGCCAGCAGCGCGAGACAGCGCACAGATACGCAGTATTTT
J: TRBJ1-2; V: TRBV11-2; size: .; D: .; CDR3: CASSLSTGAEGYTF; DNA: TGTGCCAGCAGCCTATCGACAGGAGCAGAGGGCTACACCTTC
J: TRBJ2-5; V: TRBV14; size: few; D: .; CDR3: CASSLWGEETQYF; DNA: TGTGCCAGCAGCCTGTGGGGAGAGGAGACCCAGTACTTC
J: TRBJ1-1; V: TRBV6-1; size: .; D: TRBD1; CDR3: CASRGQAEAFF; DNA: TGTGCCAGCAGGGGACAGGCTGAAGCTTTCTTT
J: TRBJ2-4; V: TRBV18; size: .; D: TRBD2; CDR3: CASSSTSGGIKNIQYF; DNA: TGTGCCAGCTCAAGCACTAGCGGGGGGATCAAAAACATTCAGTACTTC